The 14 T cell receptor beta chains in this list originate from one sample, sequenced in a study of blood T cells in healthy people across ages. Primers used in a second PCR of about 6 to 11 cycles were a sample-barcoded 5' primer and a J-beta primer mix. One entry per CDR3 protein results from TCRdb running MiXCR on the 5' RACE reads. The sample holds some 880,000 distinct CDR3 sequences; about 34% are singletons and the top ten take around 13%. The specimen sequenced was blood. All receptors derive from a man younger than 35 in good health.

The chain is built from TRBV7-9 and TRBJ2-4; 9 bases line up with TRBD1. V gave up 3 bases and J gave up 0 bases; unmatched junction bases: 3. This CDR3 has 16 amino acids. Germline V gives CDR1 SEHNR, CDR2 FQNEAQ (reference sequence). CDR3 residues: CASSFDRGIAKNIQYF. DNA of the CDR3: TGTGCCAGCAGCTTCGACAGGGGGATAGCCAAAAACATTCAGTACTTC. The whole variable domain, remainder taken from reference TRBV7-9 and TRBJ2-4, is DTGVSQNPRHKITKRGQNVTFRCDPISEHNRLYWYRQTLGQGPEFLTYFQNEAQLEKSRLLSDRFSAERPKGSFSTLEIQRTEQGDSAMYLCASSFDRGIAKNIQYFGAGTRLSVL.

This rearrangement joins TRBV20-1 to TRBJ2-1; 8 bases match TRBD2. Germline V CDR1 and CDR2: DFQATT, SNEGSKA (reference sequence). V shed 3 bases, J shed 2 bases, and the junction held 3 bases outside the gene matches. The CDR3 runs to 14 residues. The CDR3 region is CSASGREAYNEQFF. CDR3 DNA: TGCAGTGCTAGCGGGAGGGAAGCCTACAATGAGCAGTTCTTC.

This chain connects TRBV11-3 to TRBJ2-1, with unresolved D. The CDR3 loop spans 17 amino acids. Germline CDR1 SGHNT, CDR2 YENEEA. The V end lost 0 bases, the J end lost 2 bases, and 14 bases lay between the germline ends. CDR3 residues: CASSLDLGFVAYNEQFF. The CDR3, as DNA: TGTGCCAGCAGCTTAGATCTTGGGTTTGTGGCCTACAATGAGCAGTTCTTC.

This clonotype was detected a few times. The rearrangement uses TRBV7-2 and TRBJ1-1; possible D gene TRBD1, 6 bases. V was cut by 1 base and J by 0 bases, with 12 bases left in between. Germline V gene data show CDR1 as SGHTA and CDR2 as FQGNSA. CDR3 length equals 16 residues. CDR3 sequence reads: CASSLDRGGVNTEAFF. CDR3 DNA: TGTGCCAGCAGCTTAGACAGAGGGGGGGTGAACACTGAAGCTTTCTTT.

On this clonotype itself: A clone one base away is much larger, so this may be a read error. The gene calls are TRBV4-2 and TRBJ2-7, with D possibly TRBD2 on 5 matching bases. Germline CDR1 and CDR2: LGHNA and YNFKEQ. The length of the CDR3 is 14 residues. V dropped 0 bases and J dropped 12 bases, with 18 bases sitting between them. Written as DNA, the CDR3 is TGTGCCAGCAGCCAAGAGGGAGCCCAAGAGACCCGGTACTTC. Amino acids: CASSQEGAQETRYF.

This clonotype has only a few counts. J is TRBJ1-2 and V is TRBV4-3; D is unclear. Per germline, CDR1 LGHNA and CDR2 YSLEER. Trimming left V 1 base short and J 0 bases short, with 9 bases between. CDR3 length: 15 residues. DNA of the CDR3: TGCGCCAGCAGCCAAGCAATGGGGACTAACTATGGCTACACCTTC. Amino acid sequence: CASSQAMGTNYGYTF.

CDR3 residues: CASGAATGVEQYF. CDR3 sequence (DNA): TGTGCTAGTGGTGCCGCGACAGGGGTCGAGCAGTACTTC. This chain uses TRBV12-5 with TRBJ2-7; 8 bases are shared with TRBD1. Germline loops: CDR1 LGHNT, CDR2 FRNRAP. The CDR3 totals 13 residues. V lost 5 bases, J lost 6 bases, and 6 bases stayed unmatched.

The DNA of the CDR3 is TGTGCCTGGGTTGCCTACAGGGAACAGTACTTC. This codes for CAWVAYREQYF. The chain employs TRBV30 and TRBJ2-7; TRBD1 is a possible D gene (6 bases). Germline values: CDR1 GTSNPN, CDR2 SVGIG (reference sequence). V was cut by 5 bases and J by 10 bases, with 15 bases left in between. The CDR3 sequence is 11 residues long.

This clonotype has just a few counts. Here the CDR3 reads CASSVEYTAYEQYF. CDR3 coding DNA: TGTGCCAGCAGCGTAGAGTACACCGCCTACGAGCAGTACTTC. V and J are TRBV9 and TRBJ2-7; the D is unclear. The germline gives CDR1 SGDLS, CDR2 YYNGEE. V lost 0 bases, J lost 2 bases, and 9 bases lay in between. This CDR3 is 14 amino acids long. Full variable domain (remainder filled in from reference TRBV9 and TRBJ2-7): DSGVTQTPKHLITATGQRVTLRCSPRSGDLSVYWYQQSLDQGLQFLIQYYNGEERAKGNILERFSAQQFPDLHSELNLSSLELGDSALYFCASSVEYTAYEQYFGPGTRLTVT.

The J gene is TRBJ2-1, the V gene TRBV4-3; maybe TRBD2 (6 bases). The CDR3 contains 17 residues. The ends were cut back, 0 bases at V and 2 bases at J, with 14 bases in the middle. In germline, CDR1 is LGHNA, CDR2 YSLEER. The chain's CDR3 is CASSQEGGRVAYNEQFF. CDR3 in DNA: TGCGCCAGCAGCCAAGAAGGAGGGAGAGTAGCCTACAATGAGCAGTTCTTC.

The rearrangement links TRBV5-6 to TRBJ2-7; TRBD1 might be the D (5 bases). The CDR3 contains 16 residues. V lost 4 bases, J lost 6 bases, and 23 bases lay in between. Germline V gene lookup returns CDR1 SGHDT and CDR2 YYEEEE. The CDR3 nucleotides are TGTGCCAGCAGCACCCTGACAGAAATGGTTCCCTGCGAGCAGTACTTC. This gives the protein CASSTLTEMVPCEQYF.

This clonotype was seen a handful of times. This chain connects TRBV29-1 to TRBJ2-1; the D gene is possibly TRBD1 (6 bases). V was cut by 7 bases and J by 3 bases, with 19 bases left in between. There are 15 residues in the CDR3. CDR1 is SQVTM, CDR2 ANQGSEA, per germline. The CDR3 DNA is TGCAGCGCAGCTACGGGGACATCTTACTACAATGAGCAGTTCTTC. Residues: CSAATGTSYYNEQFF.

The rearrangement joins TRBV15 to TRBJ2-6, with a possible D match to TRBD1 (5 bases). Germline CDR1 and CDR2: LNHNV and YYDKDF (reference sequence). The CDR3 loop spans 15 amino acids. Trimming took 8 bases from V and 0 from J, leaving 11 bases between them. The CDR3 DNA reads as TGTGCCACCGCTAACAGGTTCTCTGGGGCCAACGTCCTGACTTTC. Protein product: CATANRFSGANVLTF.

This chain links TRBV20-1 with TRBJ2-3; TRBD1 or TRBD2 may be the D gene (6 bases each). The ends were cut back, 6 bases at V and 5 bases at J, with 21 bases in the middle. Germline CDR1 is DFQATT and CDR2 is SNEGSKA (reference sequence). CDR3 size: 15 residues. The CDR3 nucleotides are TGCAGTGCCCTCGGGGGCCCTAATTGGGAAGATACGCAGTATTTT. Its translation is CSALGGPNWEDTQYF.